Below, 28 T cell receptor beta chains from the same sample are listed, as sequenced in a study of regulatory T cells in long-lasting Graves disease. Regarding time point: newly diagnosed GD, antithyroid drugs for less than 3 months. With RNA extracted from PBMCs as input, the TCR library was made. Arm-PCR with iRepertoire HTBI primers amplified the CDR3 regions for these TCR beta libraries. One entry per CDR3 protein, called by TCRdb with MiXCR from the multiplex PCR reads. The sample lists under 400,000 distinct CDR3 sequences, about a sixth occurring once. The same sample was also studied in work on T cells in Graves' hyperthyroidism and ophthalmopathy.

The starting material was peripheral blood mononuclear cells (PBMCs), obtained at new diagnosis, from a patient treated with antithyroid drugs. Source of these receptors: a middle-aged man with Graves disease.

The sample holds many counts of this clonotype. The V call is TRBV9, the J call TRBJ2-7, with TRBD2 matching over 10 bases. In germline, CDR1 is SGDLS, CDR2 YYNGEE. V was pared by 2 bases and J by 5 bases, with 4 bases of the junction left unmatched. The CDR3 contains 14 residues. CDR3 sequence: CASSVSGTSDEQYF. CDR3 coding DNA: TGTGCCAGCAGCGTCTCCGGGACTAGCGACGAGCAGTACTTC.

This chain joins TRBV7-2 and TRBJ2-7; 7 bases align to TRBD2. CDR1 is SGHTA, CDR2 FQGNSA, per germline. This CDR3 has 13 residues. Trimming cost V 4 bases and J 3 bases; bases outside gene matches: 3. This chain's CDR3 is CASSSSSGYEQYF. As DNA, the CDR3 is TGTGCCAGCAGCTCCTCTAGCGGCTACGAGCAGTACTTC.

This clonotype was counted at least ten times. This chain connects TRBV6-5 to TRBJ2-2; TRBD1 matches 7 bases. The germline V gene has CDR1 MNHEY and CDR2 SVGAGI. The CDR3 runs to 15 residues. The ends lost 4 bases at V and 6 bases at J; junction bases unmatched: 8. CDR3 DNA: TGTGCCAGCAGTTTTCCGACAGGGTTGGCCGGGGAGCTGTTTTTT. Its translation is CASSFPTGLAGELFF.

This clonotype was recorded many times. The chain is built from TRBV11-3 and TRBJ2-5, with D maybe TRBD2 (5 bases). V was trimmed by 5 bases and J by 5 bases, leaving 18 bases between them. This CDR3 is built from 15 residues. Germline V gene lookup returns CDR1 SGHNT and CDR2 YENEEA. CDR3 sequence: CASSLYGLFGETQYF. As DNA, the CDR3 is TGTGCCAGCAGCCTTTACGGACTTTTCGGCGAGACCCAGTACTTC.

The table lists this clonotype with many counts. The J gene is TRBJ2-7, the V gene TRBV20-1; D possibly corresponds to TRBD2 (5 bases). Deletions cut 0 bases from V and 0 bases from J, with 6 bases between. The CDR3 length is 13 residues. The germline V gene encodes CDR1 DFQATT and CDR2 SNEGSKA (reference sequence). CDR3 coding DNA: TGCAGTGCTAGAGAGGAGGTCTCCTACGAGCAGTACTTC. It yields the protein CSAREEVSYEQYF.

This clonotype has only a few counts. A much more abundant neighbour one base away suggests this may be a read error. The genes are TRBV12-3 or TRBV12-4 and TRBJ2-3; TRBD2 aligns across 8 bases. This CDR3 spans 15 amino acids. V trimming: 3 bases; J trimming: 8 bases; junction bases outside the gene matches: 10. The CDR3 nucleotides read TGTGCCAGCAGTTTTCCAGCGGGGGTCGGAGGTACGCAGTATTTT. Translating it yields CASSFPAGVGGTQYF.

The chain couples TRBV24-1 to TRBJ2-3; TRBD1 is a possible D gene (5 bases). The CDR3 is 15 residues long. Germline V lookup: CDR1 KGHDR, CDR2 SFDVKD. Trimming removed 1 base at V and 5 bases at J, with 12 bases between. The CDR3 protein is CATSDLPTGIDTQYF. The CDR3 DNA is TGTGCCACCAGTGATTTACCTACAGGAATAGATACGCAGTATTTT.

This clonotype has a count of ten or more. The chain has TRBV28 and TRBJ2-7; maybe TRBD2 (6 bases). This CDR3 has 13 residues. The germline V gene encodes CDR1 MDHEN and CDR2 SYDVKM. The V gene lost 3 bases and the J gene lost 6 bases, with 12 bases spanning the gap. CDR3 region: CASSFWEEVEQYF. In DNA form, the CDR3 reads TGTGCCAGCAGTTTCTGGGAGGAGGTCGAGCAGTACTTC.

This clonotype was picked up many times. The chain recombines TRBV3-1 with TRBJ1-1; 8 bases agree with TRBD1. CDR1 LGHDT and CDR2 YNNKEL come from the germline V gene (reference sequence). Trimming took 2 bases from V and 6 from J; bases not matched to a gene: 8. This CDR3 contains 15 residues. The chain's CDR3 is CASSQPGQGAPEAFF. The CDR3 DNA reads TGTGCCAGCAGCCAACCCGGACAGGGAGCCCCTGAAGCTTTCTTT.

This clonotype was recorded once. V is TRBV20-1 and J is TRBJ2-7, with 10 bases that match TRBD2. The junction had 7 bases not matched to a gene; V was cut back by 6 bases and J by 2 bases. Looked up from germline, CDR1 is DFQATT and CDR2 is SNEGSKA (reference sequence). This CDR3 comprises 14 residues. The CDR3 nucleotides are TGCAGTGCCAATAGCGGGAGGTCCCCCTACGAGCAGTACTTC. Protein product: CSANSGRSPYEQYF.

This clonotype was observed at least ten times. In DNA, the CDR3 is TGTGCCTGGTCGACAGGGGCCGCAGTTCTTCCGAACACCGGGGAGCTGTTTTTT. Translated: CAWSTGAAVLPNTGELFF. The rearrangement links TRBV30 to TRBJ2-2; 8 bases map to TRBD1. The V segment lost 5 bases and the J segment 0 bases; nucleotides outside the gene matches: 14. The CDR3 has 18 amino acids. Germline V gives CDR1 GTSNPN, CDR2 SVGIG (reference sequence).

V is TRBV4-2 and J is TRBJ2-5; D may be TRBD1 (6 bases). The CDR3 is made up of 15 amino acids. V lost 4 bases and J 0 bases, leaving 12 bases between the germline ends. Germline lookup yields CDR1 LGHNA and CDR2 YNFKEQ. Written as DNA, the CDR3 is TGTGCCAGCAGCCCGCGGACAGCGTACCAAGAGACCCAGTACTTC. As protein: CASSPRTAYQETQYF.

There are a few counts of this clonotype. This chain links TRBV15 with TRBJ2-2; D is uncertain. The germline V gene has CDR1 LNHNV and CDR2 YYDKDF (reference sequence). This CDR3 has 19 residues. V was clipped by 0 bases and J by 2 bases, with 19 bases between them. Here the CDR3 reads CATSRDLVGREQNTGELFF. As DNA, the CDR3 is TGTGCCACCAGCAGAGATCTAGTGGGAAGGGAACAAAACACCGGGGAGCTGTTTTTT.

This sequence joins TRBV10-3 and TRBJ1-6; 8 bases align to TRBD1. This CDR3 spans 13 amino acids. Germline V CDR1 and CDR2: ENHRY, SYGVKD. Written as DNA, the CDR3 is TGTACTTCGGGTCAGGGGGCTAATTCACCCCTCCACTTT. It specifies CTSGQGANSPLHF.

This clonotype was recorded at least ten times. The chain joins TRBV12-3 or TRBV12-4 to TRBJ2-7, with TRBD2 identical over 9 bases. The CDR3 spans 14 residues. With 6 bases clipped from V and 3 bases from J, the junction kept 6 bases outside the gene matches. The CDR3 DNA reads TGTGCCAGCAGGATTAGCGGGGGCAGCTACGAGCAGTACTTC. Amino acid sequence: CASRISGGSYEQYF.

About this clonotype itself: A read error is possible here, since a much larger clone lies one base away. The rearrangement joins TRBV30 to TRBJ2-7, with no clear D. Germline CDR1 is GTSNPN and CDR2 is SVGIG (reference sequence). The CDR3 has 11 residues. The CDR3 nucleotides read TGTGCCTGGAGTTTTTCCTACGAGCAGTGCTTC. Amino acid sequence: CAWSFSYEQCF.

A note on this clonotype: A read error is the likely source, as a far larger clone sits one nucleotide away. The chain carries TRBV12-3 or TRBV12-4 and TRBJ1-5; D is uncertain. V was trimmed by 2 bases and J by 11 bases, leaving 13 bases between them. The CDR3 consists of 13 residues. CDR3 residues: CASSLSEAQAQHF. DNA for the CDR3: TGTGCCAGCAGTTTATCGGAGGCGCAGGCCCAGCATTTT.

This clonotype was seen many times. J is TRBJ1-1 and V is TRBV2; no firm D call. In germline, CDR1 is SNHLY, CDR2 FYNNEI. There are 13 residues in the CDR3. Trimming took off 2 bases at V and 1 base at J, with 5 bases between the two ends. Here the CDR3 DNA reads TGTGCCAGCAGTGAAAGTAGGAACACTGAAGCTTTCTTT. This gives the protein CASSESRNTEAFF.

This clonotype occurred many times. The V and J genes are TRBV5-4 and TRBJ2-1, with 16 bases lining up with TRBD2. Germline trimming cut 4 bases from V and 9 bases from J; bases unmatched to any gene: 7. CDR3 size: 16 residues. Germline V gene data show CDR1 as SGHNT and CDR2 as YYREEE (reference sequence). CDR3 nucleotide sequence: TGTGCCAGCAGCCCCGGGACTAGCGGGGGGGAGGGTGAGCAGTTCTTC. The encoded protein is CASSPGTSGGEGEQFF. Filled out from reference TRBV5-4 and TRBJ2-1, the complete variable domain reads ETGVTQSPTHLIKTRGQQVTLRCSSQSGHNTVSWYQQALGQGPQFIFQYYREEENGRGNFPPRFSGLQFPNYSSELNVNALELDDSALYLCASSPGTSGGEGEQFFGPGTRLTVL.

This clonotype has ten or more counts. J is TRBJ1-1 and V is TRBV28, with D unclear. The CDR3 contains 11 residues. Trimming pared 3 bases from V and 4 bases from J, leaving 3 bases between. Germline-derived CDR1 and CDR2 are MDHEN and SYDVKM. The CDR3 region is CASSFATEAFF. CDR3 nucleotides: TGTGCCAGCAGTTTTGCCACTGAAGCTTTCTTT.

This clonotype was detected a few times. The V and J genes are TRBV29-1 and TRBJ2-7, with 7 positions matching TRBD1. CDR1 and CDR2 from the germline V gene are SQVTM and ANQGSEA. The CDR3 contains 13 residues. Unmatched junction bases numbered 9, after V lost 6 bases and J lost 4 bases. CDR3 amino acids: CSVLRQGAYEQYF. CDR3 nucleotide sequence: TGCAGCGTCTTGAGACAGGGAGCGTACGAGCAGTACTTC.

In DNA form, the CDR3 reads TGCGCCAGCAGCCAAGAGTCCCGCAGGGGGCTGGATGGCTACACCTTC. Amino acids: CASSQESRRGLDGYTF. This chain connects TRBV4-1 to TRBJ1-2; TRBD1 agrees at 8 bases. V dropped 0 bases and J dropped 6; count of bases not matched to a gene: 9. CDR1 and CDR2 (germline): MGHRA, YSYEKL. This CDR3 comprises 16 residues.

This clonotype was observed many times. The chain has TRBV11-2 and TRBJ2-1; TRBD1 matches 7 bases. The CDR3 is 16 amino acids. Germline CDR1 and CDR2: SGHAT and FQNNGV. Trimming cost V 1 base and J 7 bases; bases outside gene matches: 10. CDR3 sequence reads: CASSLGLFQGVNEQFF. The CDR3 nucleotides are TGTGCCAGCAGCTTAGGGCTTTTCCAGGGGGTTAATGAGCAGTTCTTC.

The rearrangement uses TRBV5-1 and TRBJ2-2, with D uncertain. V gave up 0 bases and J gave up 6 bases, with 6 bases separating them. There are 13 residues in the CDR3. Germline V gives CDR1 SGHRS, CDR2 YFSETQ. CDR3 protein: CASSLVGPGELFF. The CDR3, as DNA: TGCGCCAGCAGCTTGGTGGGCCCCGGGGAGCTGTTTTTT.

This clonotype occurred a few times. This chain's CDR3 is CASTSRRTFQETQYF. In DNA form, the CDR3 reads TGTGCCAGCACCTCTAGAAGGACGTTCCAAGAGACCCAGTACTTC. The chain employs TRBV6-2 or TRBV6-3 and TRBJ2-5; D gene uncertain. Germline CDR1 reads MNHEY; CDR2 reads SVGEGT. This CDR3 region has 15 residues. Trimming shortened V by 7 bases and J by 1 base, and 16 bases separated the two germline ends.

This chain links TRBV7-9 with TRBJ1-4, with a tentative D call TRBD1 (6 bases). V dropped 8 bases and J dropped 8 bases, with 12 bases sitting between them. The CDR3 totals 12 residues. The V gene's germline CDR1 is SEHNR and CDR2 FQNEAQ (reference sequence). CDR3 nucleotides: TGTGCCAGCCGACAGGATGAGGAAAAACTGTTTTTT. This gives the protein CASRQDEEKLFF.

Ten or more counts support this clonotype. The rearrangement uses TRBV9 and TRBJ2-1; TRBD2 aligns across 7 bases. Trimming cost V 4 bases and J 0 bases; bases outside gene matches: 10. Germline V CDR1 and CDR2: SGDLS, YYNGEE. The CDR3 is made up of 17 amino acids. CDR3 sequence: CASSTDGLAASYNEQFF. CDR3 coding DNA: TGTGCCAGCAGCACCGACGGGCTAGCGGCCTCCTACAATGAGCAGTTCTTC.

As to this clonotype: A read error may be the cause here, since a much bigger clone is one base away. The gene calls are TRBV28 and TRBJ2-4; 7 bases align to TRBD2. The J call could be wrong; TRBJ2-1 is a better fit for the DNA end. This CDR3 contains 18 residues. Germline CDR1 reads MDHEN; CDR2 reads SYDVKM. The CDR3 nucleotides are TGTGCCAGCATTTTACTTTTGGGGGTCAGCGGGGATAACGTTGAGCAGTTCTTC. Translation: CASILLLGVSGDNVEQFF.